This TCR beta chain was sequenced in a study of T cells in Graves' hyperthyroidism and ophthalmopathy. This clonotype was recorded many times. Authors of the study amplified TCR beta CDR3 regions from RNA transcripts. TCR CDR3 regions were first amplified by RT-PCR with HTBI primers. TCRdb ran MiXCR on the multiplex PCR reads and lists one entry per CDR3 protein. Of more than 300,000 distinct CDR3 sequences in the sample, 14% were seen once. There are 14 residues in the CDR3. Germline V gives CDR1 DFQATT, CDR2 SNEGSKA (reference sequence). J gave up 10 bases and V 1 base, and 12 bases lay outside the gene matches.

The sequenced material came from blood. The receptor was isolated from a woman younger than 45 with Graves' hyperthyroidism. The gene calls are TRBV20-1 and TRBJ2-5; 7 bases match TRBD1. Here the CDR3 DNA reads TGCAGTGCTAGAGCCAGGAGACAGGGCAAACTCCAGTACTTC. It yields the protein CSARARRQGKLQYF.